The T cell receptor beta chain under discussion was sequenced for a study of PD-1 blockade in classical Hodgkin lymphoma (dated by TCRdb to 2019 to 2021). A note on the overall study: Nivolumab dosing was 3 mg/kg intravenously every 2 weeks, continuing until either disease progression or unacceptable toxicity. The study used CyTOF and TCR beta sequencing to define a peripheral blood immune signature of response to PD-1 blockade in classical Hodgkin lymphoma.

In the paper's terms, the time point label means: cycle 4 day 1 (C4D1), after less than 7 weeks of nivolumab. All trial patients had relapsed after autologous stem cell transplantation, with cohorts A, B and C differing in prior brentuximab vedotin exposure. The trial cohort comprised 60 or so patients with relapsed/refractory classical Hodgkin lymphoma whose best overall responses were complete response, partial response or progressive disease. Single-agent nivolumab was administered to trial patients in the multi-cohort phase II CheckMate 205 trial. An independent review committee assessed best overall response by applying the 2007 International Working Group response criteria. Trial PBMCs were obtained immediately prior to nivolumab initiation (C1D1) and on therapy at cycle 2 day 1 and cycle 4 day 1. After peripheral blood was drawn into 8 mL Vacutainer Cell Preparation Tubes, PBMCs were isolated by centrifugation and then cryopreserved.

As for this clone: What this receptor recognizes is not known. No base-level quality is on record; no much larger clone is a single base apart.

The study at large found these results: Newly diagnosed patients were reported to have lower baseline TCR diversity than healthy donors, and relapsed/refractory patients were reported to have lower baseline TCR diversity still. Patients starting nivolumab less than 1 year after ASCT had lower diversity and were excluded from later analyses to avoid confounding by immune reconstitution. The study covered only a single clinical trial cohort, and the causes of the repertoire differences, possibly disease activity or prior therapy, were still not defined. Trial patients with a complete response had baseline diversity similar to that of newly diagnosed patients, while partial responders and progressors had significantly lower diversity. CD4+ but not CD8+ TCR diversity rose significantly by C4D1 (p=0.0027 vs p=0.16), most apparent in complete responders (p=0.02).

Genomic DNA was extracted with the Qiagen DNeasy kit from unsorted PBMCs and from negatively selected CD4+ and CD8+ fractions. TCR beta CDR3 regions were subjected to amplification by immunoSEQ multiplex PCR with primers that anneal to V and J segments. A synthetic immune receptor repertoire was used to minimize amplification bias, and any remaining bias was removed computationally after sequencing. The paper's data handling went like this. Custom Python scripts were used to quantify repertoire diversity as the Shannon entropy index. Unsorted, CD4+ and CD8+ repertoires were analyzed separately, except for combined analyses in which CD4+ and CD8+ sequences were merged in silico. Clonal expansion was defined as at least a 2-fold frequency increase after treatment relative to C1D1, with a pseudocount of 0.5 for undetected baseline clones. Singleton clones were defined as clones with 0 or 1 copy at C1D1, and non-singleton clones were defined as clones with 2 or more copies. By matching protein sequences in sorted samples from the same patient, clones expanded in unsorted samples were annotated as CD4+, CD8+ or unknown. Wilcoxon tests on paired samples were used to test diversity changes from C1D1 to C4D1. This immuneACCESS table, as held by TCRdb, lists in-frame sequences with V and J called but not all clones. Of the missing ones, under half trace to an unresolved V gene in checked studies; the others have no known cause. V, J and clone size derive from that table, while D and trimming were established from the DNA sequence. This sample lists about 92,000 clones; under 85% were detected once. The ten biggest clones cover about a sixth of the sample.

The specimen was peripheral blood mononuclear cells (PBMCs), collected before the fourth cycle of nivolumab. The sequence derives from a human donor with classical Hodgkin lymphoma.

The CDR3 is CASSIKFRDQPQHF. In nucleotide form, the sequence is TGTGCCAGTAGTATTAAGTTCAGGGACCAGCCCCAGCATTTT. The chain is assembled from TRBV19 and TRBJ1-5, and the D gene may be TRBD1, 5 bases matching. From its cysteine to its phenylalanine, the CDR3 spans 14 amino acids. Only the CDR3 portion is preserved as DNA: 42 bases, with reading frame beginning at the first base. V is shortened by 3 bases, J by 7 bases, and the region joining them spans 13 bases. Sequences LNHDA (CDR1) and SQIVND (CDR2) are obtained from the germline V gene (reference sequence).